Sequencing of this T cell receptor (beta chain) was carried out in a study of OX40 agonist ivuxolimab in advanced cancers. At the level of the study: Clinicians treated patients with ivuxolimab, an agonistic anti-OX40 (CD134) antibody.

TCRdb keeps only in-frame clones here, not all; method: immunoSEQ multiplex PCR. The table records 43,000 or so clones, 70% to 90% of them present only once. This CDR3 is 14 amino acids long. Trimming pared 3 bases from V and 2 bases from J, leaving 11 bases between. Germline CDR1 LNHDA, CDR2 SQIVND (reference sequence). This TCR was sampled from an adult with an advanced solid tumor such as melanoma, head and neck, liver or kidney cancer. The chain is built from TRBV19 and TRBJ2-7; D is undetermined. Sample: CD4+ or CD8+ T cells sorted from blood, taken in a trial of the OX40 agonist ivuxolimab. In DNA, the CDR3 is TGTGCCAGTAGTATTACCGGTTGGGCCTACGAGCAGTACTTC. Translated, it gives CASSITGWAYEQYF.